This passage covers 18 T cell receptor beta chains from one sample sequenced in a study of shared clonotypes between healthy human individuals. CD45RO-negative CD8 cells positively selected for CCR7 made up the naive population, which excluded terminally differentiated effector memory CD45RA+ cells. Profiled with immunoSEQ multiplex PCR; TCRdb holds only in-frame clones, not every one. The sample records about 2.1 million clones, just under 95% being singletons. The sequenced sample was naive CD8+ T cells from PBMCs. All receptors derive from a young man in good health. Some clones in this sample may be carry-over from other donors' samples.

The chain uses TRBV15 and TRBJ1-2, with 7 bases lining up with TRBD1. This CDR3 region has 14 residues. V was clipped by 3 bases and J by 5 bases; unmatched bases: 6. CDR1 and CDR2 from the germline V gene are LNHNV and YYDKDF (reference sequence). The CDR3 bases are TGTGCCACCAGCAGCTCGTCAGGGGGTTATGGCTACACCTTC. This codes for CATSSSSGGYGYTF.

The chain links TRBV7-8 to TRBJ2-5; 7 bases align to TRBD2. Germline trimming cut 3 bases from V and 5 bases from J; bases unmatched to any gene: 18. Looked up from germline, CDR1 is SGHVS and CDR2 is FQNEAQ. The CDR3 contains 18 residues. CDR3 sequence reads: CASSFPGTLAEVRETQYF. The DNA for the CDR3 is TGTGCCAGCAGCTTCCCTGGGACGCTAGCGGAGGTCCGCGAGACCCAGTACTTC. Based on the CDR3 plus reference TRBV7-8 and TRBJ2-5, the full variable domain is GAGVSQSPRYKVAKRGQDVALRCDPISGHVSLFWYQQALGQGPEFLTYFQNEAQLDKSGLPSDRFFAERPEGSVSTLKIQRTQQEDSAVYLCASSFPGTLAEVRETQYFGPGTRLLVL.

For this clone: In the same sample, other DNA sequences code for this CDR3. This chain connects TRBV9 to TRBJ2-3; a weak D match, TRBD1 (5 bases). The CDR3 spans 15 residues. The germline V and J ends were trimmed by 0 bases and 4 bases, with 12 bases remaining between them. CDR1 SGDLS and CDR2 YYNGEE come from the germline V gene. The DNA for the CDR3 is TGTGCCAGCAGCGTAGTGTCCGGCAGGGCAGATACGCAGTATTTT. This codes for CASSVVSGRADTQYF.

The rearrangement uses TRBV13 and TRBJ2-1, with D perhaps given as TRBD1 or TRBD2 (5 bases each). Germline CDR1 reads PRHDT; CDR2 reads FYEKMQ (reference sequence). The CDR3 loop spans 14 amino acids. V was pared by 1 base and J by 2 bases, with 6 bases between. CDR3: CASSLVGPYNEQFF. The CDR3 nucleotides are TGTGCCAGCAGCTTAGTGGGACCCTACAATGAGCAGTTCTTC.

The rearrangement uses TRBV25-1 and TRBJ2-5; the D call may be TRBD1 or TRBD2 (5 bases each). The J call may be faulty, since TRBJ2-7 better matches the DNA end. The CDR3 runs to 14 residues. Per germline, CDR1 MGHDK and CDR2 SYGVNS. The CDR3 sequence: CASSDGTRGYEQYF. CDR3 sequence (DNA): TGTGCCAGCAGTGACGGGACCCGAGGCTACGAGCAGTACTTC.

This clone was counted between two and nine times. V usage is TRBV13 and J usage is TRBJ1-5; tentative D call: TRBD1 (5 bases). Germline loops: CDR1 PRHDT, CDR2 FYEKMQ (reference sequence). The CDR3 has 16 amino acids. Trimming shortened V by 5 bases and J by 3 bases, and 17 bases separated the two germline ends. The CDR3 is CASSTGGLQDNQPQHF. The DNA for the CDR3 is TGTGCCAGCAGCACCGGAGGTTTACAGGACAATCAGCCCCAGCATTTT.

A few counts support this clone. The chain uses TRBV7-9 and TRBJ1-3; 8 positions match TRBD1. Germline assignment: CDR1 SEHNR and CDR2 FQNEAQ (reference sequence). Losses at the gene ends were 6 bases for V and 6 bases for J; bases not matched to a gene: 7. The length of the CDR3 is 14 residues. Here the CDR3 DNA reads TGTGCCAGCAGTTACCTGACAGGGGTAAACACCATATATTTT. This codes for CASSYLTGVNTIYF. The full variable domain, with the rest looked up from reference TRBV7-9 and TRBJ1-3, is DTGVSQNPRHKITKRGQNVTFRCDPISEHNRLYWYRQTLGQGPEFLTYFQNEAQLEKSRLLSDRFSAERPKGSFSTLEIQRTEQGDSAMYLCASSYLTGVNTIYFGEGSWLTVV.

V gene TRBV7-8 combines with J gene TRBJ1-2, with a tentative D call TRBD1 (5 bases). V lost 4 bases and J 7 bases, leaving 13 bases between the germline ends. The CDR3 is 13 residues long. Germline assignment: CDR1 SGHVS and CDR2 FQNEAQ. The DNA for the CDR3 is TGTGCCAGCAGCTCCAAACAGGCCGGTGGCTACACCTTC. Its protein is CASSSKQAGGYTF.

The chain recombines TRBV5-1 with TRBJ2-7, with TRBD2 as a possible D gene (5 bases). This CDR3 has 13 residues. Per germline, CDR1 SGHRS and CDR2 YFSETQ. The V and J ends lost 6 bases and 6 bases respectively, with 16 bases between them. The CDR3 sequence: CASTIGPEGEQYF. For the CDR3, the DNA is TGCGCCAGCACCATTGGGCCAGAGGGCGAGCAGTACTTC.

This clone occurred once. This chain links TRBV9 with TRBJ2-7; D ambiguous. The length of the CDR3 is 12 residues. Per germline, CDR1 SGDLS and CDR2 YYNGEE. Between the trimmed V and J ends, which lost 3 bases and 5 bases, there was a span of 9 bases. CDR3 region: CASSDRWDEQYF. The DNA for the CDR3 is TGTGCCAGCAGCGACAGATGGGACGAGCAGTACTTC.

CDR3 loop: CASSPVGALTEAFF. The CDR3 DNA is TGTGCCAGCAGTCCTGTTGGGGCGCTCACTGAAGCTTTCTTT. The chain is built from TRBV28 and TRBJ1-1, with a possible D match to TRBD1 (5 bases). This CDR3 has 14 amino acids. The germline V gene has CDR1 MDHEN and CDR2 SYDVKM. V shed 5 bases and J shed 4 bases, with 14 bases lying between them.

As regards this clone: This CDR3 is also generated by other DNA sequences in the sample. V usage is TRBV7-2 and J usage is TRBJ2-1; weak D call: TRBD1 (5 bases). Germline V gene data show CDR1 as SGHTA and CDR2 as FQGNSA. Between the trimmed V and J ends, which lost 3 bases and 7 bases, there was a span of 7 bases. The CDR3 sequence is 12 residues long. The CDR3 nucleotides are TGTGCCAGCAGCTTGCAGGGTAATGAGCAGTTCTTC. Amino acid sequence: CASSLQGNEQFF.

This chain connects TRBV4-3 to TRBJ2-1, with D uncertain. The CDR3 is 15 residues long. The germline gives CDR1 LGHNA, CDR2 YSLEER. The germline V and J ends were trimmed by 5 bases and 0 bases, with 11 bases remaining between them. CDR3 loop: CASSVGTVSYNEQFF. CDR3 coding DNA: TGCGCCAGCAGCGTCGGAACAGTCTCCTACAATGAGCAGTTCTTC.

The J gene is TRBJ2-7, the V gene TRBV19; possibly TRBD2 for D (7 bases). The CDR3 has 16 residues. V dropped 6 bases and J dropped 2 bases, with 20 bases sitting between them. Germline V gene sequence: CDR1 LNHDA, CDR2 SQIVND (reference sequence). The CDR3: CASSLRGGVVPYEQYF. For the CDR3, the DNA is TGTGCCAGTAGCCTTCGAGGGGGGGTAGTACCCTACGAGCAGTACTTC.

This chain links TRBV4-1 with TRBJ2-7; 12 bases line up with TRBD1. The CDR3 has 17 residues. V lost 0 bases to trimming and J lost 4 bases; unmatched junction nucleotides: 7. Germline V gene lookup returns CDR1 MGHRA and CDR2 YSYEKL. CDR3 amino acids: CASSQDSPGQGAYEQYF. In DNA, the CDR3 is TGCGCCAGCAGCCAAGACTCCCCGGGACAGGGGGCTTACGAGCAGTACTTC.

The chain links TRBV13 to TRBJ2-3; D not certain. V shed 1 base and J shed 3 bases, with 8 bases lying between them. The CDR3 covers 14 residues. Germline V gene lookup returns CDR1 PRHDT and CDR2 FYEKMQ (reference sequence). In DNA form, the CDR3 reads TGTGCCAGCAGCTTAGAGCTAGTTACAGATACGCAGTATTTT. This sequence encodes CASSLELVTDTQYF.

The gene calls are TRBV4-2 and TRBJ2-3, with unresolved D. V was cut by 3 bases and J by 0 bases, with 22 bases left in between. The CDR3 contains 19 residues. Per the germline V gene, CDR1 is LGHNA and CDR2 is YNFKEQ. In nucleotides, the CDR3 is TGTGCCAGCAGCCAGACGTTCCTACAAACGCTACCTAGCACAGATACGCAGTATTTT. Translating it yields CASSQTFLQTLPSTDTQYF.

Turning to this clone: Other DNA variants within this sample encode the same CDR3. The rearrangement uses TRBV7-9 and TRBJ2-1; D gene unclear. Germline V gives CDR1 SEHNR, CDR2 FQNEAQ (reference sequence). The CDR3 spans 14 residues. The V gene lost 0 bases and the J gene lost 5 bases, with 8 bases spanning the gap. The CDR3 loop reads CASSLAPGDNEQFF. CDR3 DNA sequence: TGTGCCAGCAGCTTAGCGCCAGGAGACAATGAGCAGTTCTTC. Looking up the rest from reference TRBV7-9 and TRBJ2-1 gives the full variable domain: DTGVSQNPRHKITKRGQNVTFRCDPISEHNRLYWYRQTLGQGPEFLTYFQNEAQLEKSRLLSDRFSAERPKGSFSTLEIQRTEQGDSAMYLCASSLAPGDNEQFFGPGTRLTVL.